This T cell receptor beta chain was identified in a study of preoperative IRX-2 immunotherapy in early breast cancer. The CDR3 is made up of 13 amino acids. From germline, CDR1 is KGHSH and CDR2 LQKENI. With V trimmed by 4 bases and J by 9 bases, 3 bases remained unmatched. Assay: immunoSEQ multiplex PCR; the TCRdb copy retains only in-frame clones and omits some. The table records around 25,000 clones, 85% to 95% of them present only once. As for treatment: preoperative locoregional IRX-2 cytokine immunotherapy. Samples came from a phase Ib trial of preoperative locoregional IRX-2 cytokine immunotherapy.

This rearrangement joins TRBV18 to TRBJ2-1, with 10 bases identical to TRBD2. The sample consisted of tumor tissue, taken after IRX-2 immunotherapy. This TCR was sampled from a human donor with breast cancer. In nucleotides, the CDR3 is TGTGCCAGCTCACAGCGGGAGGGCGGTGAGCAGTTCTTC. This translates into CASSQREGGEQFF.